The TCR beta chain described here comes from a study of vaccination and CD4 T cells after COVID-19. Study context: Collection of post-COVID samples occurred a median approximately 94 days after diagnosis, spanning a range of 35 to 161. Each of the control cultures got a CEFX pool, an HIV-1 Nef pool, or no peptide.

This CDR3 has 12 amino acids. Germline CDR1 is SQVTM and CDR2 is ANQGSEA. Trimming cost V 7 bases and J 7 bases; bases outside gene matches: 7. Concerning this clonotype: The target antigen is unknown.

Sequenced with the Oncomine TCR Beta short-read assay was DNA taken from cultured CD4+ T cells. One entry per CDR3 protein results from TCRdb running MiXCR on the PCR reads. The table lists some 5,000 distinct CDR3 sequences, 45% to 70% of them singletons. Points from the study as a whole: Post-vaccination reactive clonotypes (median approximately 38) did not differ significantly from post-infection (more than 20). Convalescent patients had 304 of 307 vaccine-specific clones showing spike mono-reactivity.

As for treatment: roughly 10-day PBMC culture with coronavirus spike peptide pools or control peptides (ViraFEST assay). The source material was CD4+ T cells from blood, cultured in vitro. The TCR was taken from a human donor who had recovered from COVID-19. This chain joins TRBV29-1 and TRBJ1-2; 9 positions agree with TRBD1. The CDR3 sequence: CSARTGETGYTF. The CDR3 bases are TGCAGCGCTAGGACAGGGGAGACTGGCTACACCTTC.